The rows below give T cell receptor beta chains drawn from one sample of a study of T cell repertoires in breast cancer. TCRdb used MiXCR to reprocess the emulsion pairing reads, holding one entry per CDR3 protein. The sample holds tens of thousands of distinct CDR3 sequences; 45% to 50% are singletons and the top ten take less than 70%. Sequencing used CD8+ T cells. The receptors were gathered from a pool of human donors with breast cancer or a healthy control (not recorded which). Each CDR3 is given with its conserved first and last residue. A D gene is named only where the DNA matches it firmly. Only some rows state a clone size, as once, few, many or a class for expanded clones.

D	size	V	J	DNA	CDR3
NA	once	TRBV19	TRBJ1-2	TGTGCCAGTAGTCTATTGGACTCAAGAGCTAACTATGGCTACACCTTC	CASSLLDSRANYGYTF
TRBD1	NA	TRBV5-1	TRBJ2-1	TGCGCCAGCAACTTGGGACCCCAGGGGGCGTCCAATGAGCAGTTCTTC	CASNLGPQGASNEQFF
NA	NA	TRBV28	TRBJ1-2	TGTGCCAGCAGTCCACCCCCTACAGGAGATGGCTACACCTTC	CASSPPPTGDGYTF
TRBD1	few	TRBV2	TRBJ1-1	TGTGCCAGCAGGATGAACACCGGGACAGCTGAAGCTTTCTTT	CASRMNTGTAEAFF
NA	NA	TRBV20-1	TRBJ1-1	TGCAGTGCTAAGAGGGAGGGCACTGAAGCTTTCTTT	CSAKREGTEAFF
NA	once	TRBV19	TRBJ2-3	TGTGCCACCTCGTTGGGGGCCTCGAGGGCAGATACGCAGTATTTT	CATSLGASRADTQYF
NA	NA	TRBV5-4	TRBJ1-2	TGTGCCAGCAGCTTGGAACCGGGCACACGGGCCGCCTTC	CASSLEPGTRAAF
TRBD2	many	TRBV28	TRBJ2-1	TGTGCCAGCAGGGATCTAGCGGGGGGCTCCTACAATGAGCAGTTCTTC	CASRDLAGGSYNEQFF
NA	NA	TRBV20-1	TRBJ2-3	TGCAGTGCTACTTTGGGGGGAGAGGGCACAGATACGCAGTATTTT	CSATLGGEGTDTQYF
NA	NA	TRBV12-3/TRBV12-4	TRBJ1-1	TGTGCCAGCAGAGGATTCCGGGACGGAGAAGCTTTCTTT	CASRGFRDGEAFF
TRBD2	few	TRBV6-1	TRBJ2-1	TGTGCCAGCAGTGAAACTAGCGGGGGTTACAATGAGCAGTTCTTC	CASSETSGGYNEQFF
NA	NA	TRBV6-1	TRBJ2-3	TGTGCCAGCAGTGATGGCTTGGGAGATACGCAGTATTTT	CASSDGLGDTQYF
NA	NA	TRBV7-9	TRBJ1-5	TGTGCCAGCAGCTTAGGAGGGCGGGGGCGAGGCAATCAGCCCCAGCATTTT	CASSLGGRGRGNQPQHF
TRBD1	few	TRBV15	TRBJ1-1	TGTGCCACCCTCAATCAGGGGGGGAACACTGAAGCTTTCTTT	CATLNQGGNTEAFF
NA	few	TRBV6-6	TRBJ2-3	TGTGCCAGCAGTTACCGAGACACCACAGATACGCAGTATTTT	CASSYRDTTDTQYF
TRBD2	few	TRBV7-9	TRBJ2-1	TGTGCCAGCAGCTCTCTAGCGGTCTCCTACAATGAGCAGTTCTTC	CASSSLAVSYNEQFF
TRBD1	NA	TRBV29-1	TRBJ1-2	TGCAGCGTTGATAATCGAGGGACAGGATTGCGATATGGCTACACCTTC	CSVDNRGTGLRYGYTF
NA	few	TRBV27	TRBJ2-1	TGTGCCAGCAGTTTATTGGCCACCTTGGGCAATGAGCAGTTCTTC	CASSLLATLGNEQFF
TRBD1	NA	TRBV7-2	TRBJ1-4	TGTGCCAGCAGCTTAGGGGGGACAGGGGATGAAAAACTGTTTTTT	CASSLGGTGDEKLFF
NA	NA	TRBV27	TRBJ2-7	TGTGCCAGCAGTCCCCCCCTACGTCGGGGTGGGGAGCAGTACTTC	CASSPPLRRGGEQYF
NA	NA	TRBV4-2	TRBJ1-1	TGTGCCAGCAGCCATCCGACAATGAACACTGAAGCTTTCTTT	CASSHPTMNTEAFF
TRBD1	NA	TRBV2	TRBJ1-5	TGTGCCAGCAGTGGACAGGGTGGGGGCAATCAGCCCCAGCATTTT	CASSGQGGGNQPQHF
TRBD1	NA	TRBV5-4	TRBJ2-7	TGTGCCAGCAGCTCCGGGACAGGGTTGTCCGGCGAGCAGTACTTC	CASSSGTGLSGEQYF
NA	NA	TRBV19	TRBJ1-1	TGTGCCAGTAGTATCTGGAACACTGAAGCTTTCTTT	CASSIWNTEAFF
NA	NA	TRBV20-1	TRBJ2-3	TGCAGTGCTAGAGGGGAAACAGATACGCAGTATTTT	CSARGETDTQYF
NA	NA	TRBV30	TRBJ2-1	TGTGCCTCCACCGGAGGGGGCTACAATGAGCAGTTCTTC	CASTGGGYNEQFF
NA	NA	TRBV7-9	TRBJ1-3	TGTGCCAGCAGCTTAGATTTGACAGGCTCTGGAAACACCATATATTTT	CASSLDLTGSGNTIYF
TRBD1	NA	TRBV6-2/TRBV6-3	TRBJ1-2	TGTGACAGAAGTCCCAGGACAGGGAACTATTGCTACACCTTC	CDRSPRTGNYCYTF
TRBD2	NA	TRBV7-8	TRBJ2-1	TGTGCCAGCAGCTTAGCTCTAGCGGGGGTGGTGGAGCAGTTCTTC	CASSLALAGVVEQFF
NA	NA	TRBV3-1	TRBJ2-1	TGTGCCAGCAGCCAATCTTGGGATGAGCAGTTCTTC	CASSQSWDEQFF
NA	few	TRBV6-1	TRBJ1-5	TGTGCCAGCAGTGAAACCTTTTTAGCGGGCAATCAGCCCCAGCATTTT	CASSETFLAGNQPQHF
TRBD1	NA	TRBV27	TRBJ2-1	TGTGCCAGCAGTCCCATCCCGCGGACAGGAATCTACAATGAGCAGTTCTTC	CASSPIPRTGIYNEQFF
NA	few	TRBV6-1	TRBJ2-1	TGTGCCAGCGGGGGGGGACCAGGGGGATACAATGAGCAGTTCTTC	CASGGGPGGYNEQFF
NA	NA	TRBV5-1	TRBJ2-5	TGCGCCAGCAGCTTGGCGGAAGAGACCCAGTACTTC	CASSLAEETQYF
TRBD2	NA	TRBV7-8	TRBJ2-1	TGTGCCAGCAGCCCTAGACTAGCGGGGAGTGGTGAGCAGTTCTTC	CASSPRLAGSGEQFF
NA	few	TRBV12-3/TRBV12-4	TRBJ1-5	TGTGCCAGCAGTTTGGGCAGAGCCACAGATCAGCCCCAGCATTTT	CASSLGRATDQPQHF
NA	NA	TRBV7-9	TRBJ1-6	TGTGCCAGCAGCTCTTCCCCGCCCCTTTTTAATTCACCCCTCCACTTT	CASSSSPPLFNSPLHF
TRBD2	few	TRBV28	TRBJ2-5	TGTGCCAGCAGTTCAGATACTGGACTAGCGGGAGGAGTAGGAGAGACCCAGTACTTC	CASSSDTGLAGGVGETQYF
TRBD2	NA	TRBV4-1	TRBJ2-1	TGCGCCAGCAGCCCTTCGTCTAGCGGAAGGGATGAGCAGTTCTTC	CASSPSSSGRDEQFF
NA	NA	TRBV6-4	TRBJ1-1	TGTGCCAGCCGCGAGACAGAGAACACTGAAGCTTTCTTT	CASRETENTEAFF
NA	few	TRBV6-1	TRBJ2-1	TGTGCCAGCAGCCGTGCCGGAGGGGGCGTTACCAATGAGCAGTTCTTC	CASSRAGGGVTNEQFF
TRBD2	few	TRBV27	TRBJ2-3	TGTGCCAGTAGACTAGCGGCAGTCACAGATACGCAGTATTTT	CASRLAAVTDTQYF
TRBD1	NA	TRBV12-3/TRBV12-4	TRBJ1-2	TGTGCCAGCAGTCCCTGGGCAGGGGGCCTCGGCTACACCTTC	CASSPWAGGLGYTF
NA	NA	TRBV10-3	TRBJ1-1	TGTGCCATCAGCCTGCAGGGAACCACTGAAGCTTTCTTT	CAISLQGTTEAFF
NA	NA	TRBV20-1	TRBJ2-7	TGCAGTGCTACAGAGGGGAACTACGAGCAGTACTTC	CSATEGNYEQYF
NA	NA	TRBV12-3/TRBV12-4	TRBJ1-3	TGTGCCAGCGGAAGGGACAACGGATCTGGAAACACCATATATTTT	CASGRDNGSGNTIYF
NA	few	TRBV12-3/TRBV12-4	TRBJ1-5	TGTGCCAGCAGTTTTGGCGTGGCGGGCTATCAGCCCCAGCATTTT	CASSFGVAGYQPQHF